The clone carrying this T cell receptor (beta chain) was counted once. This entry comes from a study of control samples from healthy donors and cancer patients. Clones were read by immunoSEQ multiplex PCR, and TCRdb kept only the in-frame ones, dropping some. The sample consists of approximately 170,000 clones, approximately 92% of them appearing once. The CDR3 loop spans 14 amino acids. V trimming: 6 bases; J trimming: 2 bases; junction bases outside the gene matches: 4. The germline CDR1 and CDR2 sequences are MNHNY and SVGAGI (reference sequence). The TCR comes from a young man in good health. Input material: blood. J is TRBJ2-7 and V is TRBV6-6, with 10 positions matching TRBD2. The chain's CDR3 is CASRTLAGAYEQYF. The CDR3 DNA sequence: TGTGCCAGCAGGACCCTAGCGGGAGCCTACGAGCAGTACTTC.